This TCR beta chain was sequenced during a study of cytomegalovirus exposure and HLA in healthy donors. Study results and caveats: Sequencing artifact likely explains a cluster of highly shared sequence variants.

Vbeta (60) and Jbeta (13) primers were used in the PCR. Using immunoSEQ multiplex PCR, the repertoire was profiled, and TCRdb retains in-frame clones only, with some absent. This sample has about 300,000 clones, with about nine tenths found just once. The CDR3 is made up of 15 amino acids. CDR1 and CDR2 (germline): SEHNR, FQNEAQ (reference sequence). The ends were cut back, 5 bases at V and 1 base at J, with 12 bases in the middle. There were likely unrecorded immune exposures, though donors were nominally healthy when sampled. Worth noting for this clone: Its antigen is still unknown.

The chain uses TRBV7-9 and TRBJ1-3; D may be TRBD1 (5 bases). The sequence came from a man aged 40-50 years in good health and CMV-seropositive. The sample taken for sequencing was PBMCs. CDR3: CASSPQGASGNTIYF. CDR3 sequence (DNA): TGTGCCAGCAGCCCACAAGGGGCGTCTGGAAACACCATATATTTT.